The clone carrying this TCR beta chain was detected a few times. The antigen remains undetermined. The CDR3 contains 15 residues. The germline V gene has CDR1 LNHNV and CDR2 YYDKDF (reference sequence). V was pared by 3 bases and J by 3 bases, with 7 bases of the junction left unmatched. This sample was taken from a study of post-analysis software for immune sequencing data. General study results and limits: Relative to controls, patients with multiple sclerosis showed significantly lower normalized Chao1 diversity. Compared with controls, patients had more of five TRBV segments, including TRBV5-6, TRBV5-1 and TRBV20-1.

cDNA libraries of TCR beta carried unique molecular identifiers. TCRdb itself ran the PCR reads through MiXCR, one entry per CDR3 protein. Found here are fewer than 900,000 distinct CDR3 sequences, about 45% of them singletons; the top ten hold approximately 5%. V gene TRBV15 combines with J gene TRBJ1-1, with 7 bases aligning to TRBD1. The sequenced sample was blood. This TCR was recovered from a girl between 5 and 17 years old with multiple sclerosis. The CDR3 DNA reads as TGTGCCACCAGCAGCGTCGGACAGGAGGACACTGAAGCTTTCTTT. This encodes CATSSVGQEDTEAFF.